Presented here are 21 T cell receptor beta chains from one specimen sequenced in a study of blood T cell repertoires in COVID-19. Here immunoSEQ multiplex PCR was the method, and the copy in TCRdb shows in-frame clones only, minus some. The profile covers fewer than 350,000 clones, with 87% appearing a single time and under 7% taken by the ten largest. The material sequenced was PBMCs or T cells enriched from blood (not recorded which). The receptors were gathered from a woman aged 40-49 years who had recovered from COVID-19.

As concerns this clone: The junction and the germline gene differ at one end; a read error may be behind it. This chain uses TRBV28 with TRBJ1-5; D uncertain. Germline assignment: CDR1 MDHEN and CDR2 SYDVKM. The CDR3 is 15 amino acids. The CDR3 loop is CASSLSGGRDQPQHF. CDR3 DNA sequence: TGTGCCAGCAGCTTATCGGGAGGGCGAGATCAGCCCCAGCATTTT.

This clone has just one count. The chain carries TRBV28 and TRBJ2-7; TRBD1 matches 7 bases. J was trimmed by 4 bases and V by 7 bases; bases with no gene match: 16. The CDR3 runs to 16 residues. The germline CDR1 and CDR2 sequences are MDHEN and SYDVKM. The DNA of the CDR3 is TGTGCCAGCACTTCTCCGCCAGGGACAGCCCGATACGAGCAGTACTTC. Encoded protein: CASTSPPGTARYEQYF.

The rearrangement joins TRBV15 to TRBJ1-1; tentatively, D is TRBD1 (5 bases). The CDR3 totals 13 residues. V lost 4 bases and J 4 bases, leaving 10 bases between the germline ends. Germline V gene lookup returns CDR1 LNHNV and CDR2 YYDKDF (reference sequence). The CDR3 DNA is TGTGCCACCAGCACAGGGTTGGCCACTGAAGCTTTCTTT. Amino acid sequence: CATSTGLATEAFF.

This sequence joins TRBV11-3 and TRBJ2-3; perhaps TRBD2 as D (5 bases). The germline V gene has CDR1 SGHNT and CDR2 YENEEA. With 1 base removed from V and 8 bases from J, the gap between germline ends came to 7 bases. CDR3 size: 12 residues. CDR3 nucleotide sequence: TGTGCCAGCAGCTTAGTAGGAGGTACGCAGTATTTT. It yields the protein CASSLVGGTQYF.

The chain combines TRBV11-2 with TRBJ1-3, with 7 bases identical to TRBD1. The germline gives CDR1 SGHAT, CDR2 FQNNGV. This CDR3 region has 15 residues. The junction had 5 bases not matched to a gene; V was cut back by 5 bases and J by 1 base. CDR3 loop: CASSLQGLSGNTIYF. CDR3 bases: TGTGCCAGCAGCCTACAGGGGCTGTCTGGAAACACCATATATTTT.

There are a few counts of this clone. The chain couples TRBV14 to TRBJ2-3; tentative D call: TRBD2 (5 bases). The germline V and J ends were trimmed by 0 bases and 5 bases, with 9 bases remaining between them. This CDR3 is built from 14 residues. Germline V gene data show CDR1 as SGHDN and CDR2 as FVKESK. The CDR3 reads CASSQDWAGDTQYF. Here the CDR3 DNA reads TGTGCCAGCAGCCAAGATTGGGCGGGAGATACGCAGTATTTT.

The chain combines TRBV7-8 with TRBJ2-6; 7 bases are a match to TRBD2. The length of the CDR3 is 15 residues. V dropped 5 bases and J dropped 3; count of bases not matched to a gene: 4. Per the germline V gene, CDR1 is SGHVS and CDR2 is FQNEAQ. The CDR3 DNA follows: TGTGCCAGCAGCCGGGGAGGGGTTGGGGCCAACGTCCTGACTTTC. It yields the protein CASSRGGVGANVLTF.

This clone has only a few counts. The V and J genes are TRBV2 and TRBJ2-7; 12 nucleotides align to TRBD2. Trimming took 5 bases from V and 3 from J; bases not matched to a gene: 5. CDR1 SNHLY and CDR2 FYNNEI come from the germline V gene. The CDR3 extends over 15 amino acids. CDR3 DNA: TGTGCCAGCAGTTTGAGACTAGCGGGAGACTACGAGCAGTACTTC. Translation: CASSLRLAGDYEQYF.

The V gene is TRBV5-1, the J gene TRBJ2-2; 7 nucleotides match TRBD1. The CDR3 contains 16 residues. CDR1 is SGHRS and CDR2 is YFSETQ in the germline V gene. V lost 2 bases to trimming and J lost 6 bases; unmatched junction nucleotides: 10. CDR3 amino acids: CASSLSRRQGPGELFF. CDR3 DNA sequence: TGCGCCAGCAGCTTAAGTCGGCGACAGGGCCCCGGGGAGCTGTTTTTT.

The chain couples TRBV24-1 to TRBJ1-3, with D possibly being TRBD1 (5 bases). This CDR3 has 14 residues. The germline V gene encodes CDR1 KGHDR and CDR2 SFDVKD. Trimming removed 2 bases at V and 2 bases at J, with 6 bases between. CDR3 sequence reads: CATSDSTAGNTIYF. As DNA, the CDR3 is TGTGCCACCAGTGATTCGACAGCTGGAAACACCATATATTTT.

The chain has TRBV5-1 and TRBJ2-1, with D hard to call. The CDR3 spans 13 residues. V lost 3 bases and J lost 2, with 6 bases in between. CDR1 is SGHRS, CDR2 YFSETQ, per germline. The CDR3 DNA follows: TGCGCCAGCAGCTACGACACCTACAATGAGCAGTTCTTC. Amino acid sequence: CASSYDTYNEQFF.

The chain is built from TRBV19 and TRBJ1-1, with 7 bases lining up with TRBD1. The germline CDR1 and CDR2 sequences are LNHDA and SQIVND (reference sequence). V dropped 4 bases and J dropped 2; count of bases not matched to a gene: 7. This CDR3 is built from 15 residues. The CDR3 nucleotides read TGTGCCAGTAGTAAGGAGGGGGCTTATAACACTGAAGCTTTCTTT. Translating gives CASSKEGAYNTEAFF.

The chain combines TRBV28 with TRBJ2-4, with a possible D match to TRBD2 (5 bases). CDR3 size: 13 residues. CDR1 and CDR2 from the germline V gene are MDHEN and SYDVKM. V was clipped by 5 bases and J by 8 bases, with 13 bases between them. The CDR3 protein is CASSPNLADIQYF. For the CDR3, the DNA is TGTGCCAGCAGTCCCAACCTAGCCGACATTCAGTACTTC.

The V gene is TRBV12-3 or TRBV12-4, the J gene TRBJ1-3; D unresolved. This CDR3 comprises 13 residues. V dropped 3 bases and J dropped 0 bases, with 3 bases sitting between them. The CDR3 is CASSFSSGNTIYF. The CDR3 DNA is TGTGCCAGCAGTTTCTCCTCTGGAAACACCATATATTTT.

The chain uses TRBV28 and TRBJ2-3; 8 positions match TRBD1. Unmatched junction bases numbered 4, after V lost 4 bases and J lost 4 bases. The length of the CDR3 is 14 residues. Germline V CDR1 and CDR2: MDHEN, SYDVKM. The CDR3 nucleotides are TGTGCCAGCAGTTCGGCAGGGGGCGCAGATACGCAGTATTTT. It specifies CASSSAGGADTQYF.

The chain uses TRBV5-1 and TRBJ2-1, with TRBD2 identical over 12 bases. The V and J ends lost 7 bases and 3 bases, in that order; junction bases with no gene match: 5. Germline-derived CDR1 and CDR2 are SGHRS and YFSETQ. The CDR3 consists of 15 residues. This CDR3 reads CASSELAGGYNEQFF. DNA of the CDR3: TGCGCCAGCTCTGAACTAGCGGGAGGCTACAATGAGCAGTTCTTC.

The J gene is TRBJ1-1, the V gene TRBV19, with D possibly matching TRBD1 (6 bases). CDR3 length equals 13 residues. Germline values: CDR1 LNHDA, CDR2 SQIVND (reference sequence). V gave up 7 bases and J gave up 6 bases, with 15 bases separating them. This chain's CDR3 is CASTQGGAAEAFF. In DNA form, the CDR3 reads TGTGCCAGTACCCAAGGGGGGGCCGCTGAAGCTTTCTTT. Using reference TRBV19 and TRBJ1-1 for the parts outside the CDR3, the full variable domain is DGGITQSPKYLFRKEGQNVTLSCEQNLNHDAMYWYRQDPGQGLRLIYYSQIVNDFQKGDIAEGYSVSREKKESFPLTVTSAQKNPTAFYLCASTQGGAAEAFFGQGTRLTVV.

In this sample, this clone turned up a few times. The CDR3 region has the DNA TGTGCCAGCTCACCAACCCCCCGGACTAGCGGGACCGGGCAGCAGTACTTC. Amino acid sequence: CASSPTPRTSGTGQQYF. The J gene is TRBJ2-7, the V gene TRBV18, with 12 bases that match TRBD2. The CDR3 has 17 residues. The V segment lost 2 bases and the J segment 8 bases; nucleotides outside the gene matches: 13. CDR1 and CDR2 from the germline V gene are KGHSH and LQKENI.

V gene TRBV30 combines with J gene TRBJ2-3, with D tentatively TRBD2 (6 bases). CDR3 length: 14 residues. The germline V gene has CDR1 GTSNPN and CDR2 SVGIG (reference sequence). The germline V and J ends were trimmed by 3 bases and 4 bases, with 14 bases remaining between them. CDR3 sequence: CAWSGGISSDTQYF. CDR3 nucleotides: TGTGCCTGGAGCGGCGGGATTTCCTCAGATACGCAGTATTTT.

In its sample, this clone was seen once. CDR3 sequence reads: CASSLYGRNTIYF. The CDR3 DNA is TGTGCCAGCAGTTTATACGGGAGAAACACCATATATTTT. The gene calls are TRBV28 and TRBJ1-3; D remains ambiguous. Germline V gene sequence: CDR1 MDHEN, CDR2 SYDVKM. The CDR3 is 13 amino acids. Trimming took 1 base from V and 5 from J, leaving 6 bases between them.

V is TRBV15 and J is TRBJ1-1, with TRBD1 matching over 10 bases. Trimming at V came to 7 bases and at J to 1 base, leaving 6 bases not matched to a gene. This CDR3 has 15 amino acids. Germline V gene sequence: CDR1 LNHNV, CDR2 YYDKDF (reference sequence). The CDR3 here is CATKVRDRGNTEAFF. In nucleotides, the CDR3 is TGTGCCACCAAGGTCCGGGACAGGGGGAACACTGAAGCTTTCTTT.